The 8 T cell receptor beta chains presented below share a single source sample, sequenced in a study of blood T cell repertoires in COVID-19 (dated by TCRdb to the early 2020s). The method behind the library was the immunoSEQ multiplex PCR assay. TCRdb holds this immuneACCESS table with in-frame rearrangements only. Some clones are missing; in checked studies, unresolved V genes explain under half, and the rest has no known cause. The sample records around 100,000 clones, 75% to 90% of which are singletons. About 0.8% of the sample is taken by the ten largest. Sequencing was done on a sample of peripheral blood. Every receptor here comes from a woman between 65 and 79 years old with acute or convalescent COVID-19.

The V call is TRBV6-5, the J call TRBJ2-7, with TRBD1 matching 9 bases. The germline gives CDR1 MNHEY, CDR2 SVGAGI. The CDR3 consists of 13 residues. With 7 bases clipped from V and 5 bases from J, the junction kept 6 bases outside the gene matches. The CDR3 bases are TGTGCCAGCATCCCGGACAGGGGCCACGAGCAGTACTTC. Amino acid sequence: CASIPDRGHEQYF.

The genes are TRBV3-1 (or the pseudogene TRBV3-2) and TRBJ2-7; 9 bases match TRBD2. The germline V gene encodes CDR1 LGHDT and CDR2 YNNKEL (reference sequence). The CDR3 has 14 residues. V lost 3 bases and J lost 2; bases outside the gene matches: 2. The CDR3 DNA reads TGTGCCAGCAGCCAGCTAGCGGGGCCCTACGAGCAGTACTTC. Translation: CASSQLAGPYEQYF.

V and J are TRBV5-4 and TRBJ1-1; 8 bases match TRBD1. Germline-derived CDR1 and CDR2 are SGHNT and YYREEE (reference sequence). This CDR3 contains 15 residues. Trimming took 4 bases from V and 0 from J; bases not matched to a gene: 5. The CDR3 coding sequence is TGTGCCAGCAGCCCCTCGACAGGGGTGAACACTGAAGCTTTCTTT. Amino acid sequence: CASSPSTGVNTEAFF.

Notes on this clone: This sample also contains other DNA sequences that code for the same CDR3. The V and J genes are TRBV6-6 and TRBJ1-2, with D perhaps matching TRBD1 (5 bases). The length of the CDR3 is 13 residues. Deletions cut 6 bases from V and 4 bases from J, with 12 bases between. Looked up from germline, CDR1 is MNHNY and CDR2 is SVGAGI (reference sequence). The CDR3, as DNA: TGTGCCAGCAGCTTAACAGGTGGCTATGGCTACACCTTC. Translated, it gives CASSLTGGYGYTF.

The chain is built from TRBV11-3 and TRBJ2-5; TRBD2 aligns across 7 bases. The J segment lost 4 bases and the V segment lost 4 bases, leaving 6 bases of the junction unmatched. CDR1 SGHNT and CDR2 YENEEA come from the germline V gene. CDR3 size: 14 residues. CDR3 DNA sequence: TGTGCCAGCAGCTCCCGGGGGGAGGGAGAGACCCAGTACTTC. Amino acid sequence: CASSSRGEGETQYF.

Here the CDR3 reads CASSLQGLNTEAFF. The CDR3 DNA follows: TGTGCCAGCAGCCTACAGGGGCTGAACACTGAAGCTTTCTTT. The V and J genes are TRBV27 and TRBJ1-1, with TRBD1 identical over 7 bases. This CDR3 is built from 14 residues. The V gene's germline CDR1 is MNHEY and CDR2 SMNVEV (reference sequence). The V segment lost 6 bases and the J segment 0 bases; nucleotides outside the gene matches: 4.

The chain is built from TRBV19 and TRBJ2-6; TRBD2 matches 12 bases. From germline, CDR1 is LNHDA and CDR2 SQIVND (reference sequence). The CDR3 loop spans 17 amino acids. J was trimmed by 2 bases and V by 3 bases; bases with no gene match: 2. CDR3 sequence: CASSILAGGTGANVLTF. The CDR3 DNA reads TGTGCCAGTAGTATCCTAGCGGGAGGGACTGGGGCCAACGTCCTGACTTTC.

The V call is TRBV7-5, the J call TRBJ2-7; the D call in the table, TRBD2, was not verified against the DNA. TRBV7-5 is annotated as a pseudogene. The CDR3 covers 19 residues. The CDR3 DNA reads TGTGCCAGCCGACCAAGGGGCAGGGGACTAGCGGGGTCCCCGGGAGAGCAGTACTTC. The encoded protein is CASRPRGRGLAGSPGEQYF.